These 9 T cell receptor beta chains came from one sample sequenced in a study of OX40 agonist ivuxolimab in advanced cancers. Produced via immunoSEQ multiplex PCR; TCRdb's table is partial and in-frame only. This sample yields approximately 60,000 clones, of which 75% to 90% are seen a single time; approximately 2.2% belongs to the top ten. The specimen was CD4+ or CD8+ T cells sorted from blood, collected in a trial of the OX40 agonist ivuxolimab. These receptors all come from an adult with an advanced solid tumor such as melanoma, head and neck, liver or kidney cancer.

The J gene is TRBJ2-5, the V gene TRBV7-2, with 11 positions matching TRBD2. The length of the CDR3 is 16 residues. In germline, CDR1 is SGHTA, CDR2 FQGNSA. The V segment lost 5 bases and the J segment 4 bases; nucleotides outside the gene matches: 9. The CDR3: CASSPTRLAGIETQYF. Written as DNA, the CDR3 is TGTGCCAGCAGCCCCACCCGACTAGCGGGGATAGAGACCCAGTACTTC.

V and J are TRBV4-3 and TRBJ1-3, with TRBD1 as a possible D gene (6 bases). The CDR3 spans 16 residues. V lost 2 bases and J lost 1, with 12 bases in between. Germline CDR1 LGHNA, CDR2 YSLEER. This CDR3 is CASSQWLGTSGNTIYF. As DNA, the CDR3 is TGCGCCAGCAGCCAATGGTTGGGGACATCTGGAAACACCATATATTTT.

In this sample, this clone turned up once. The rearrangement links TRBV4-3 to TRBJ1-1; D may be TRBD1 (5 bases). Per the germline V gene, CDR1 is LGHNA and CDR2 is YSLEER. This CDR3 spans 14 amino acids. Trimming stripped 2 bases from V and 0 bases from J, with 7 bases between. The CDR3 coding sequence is TGCGCCAGCAGCCAACCGGGACTGAACACTGAAGCTTTCTTT. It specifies CASSQPGLNTEAFF.

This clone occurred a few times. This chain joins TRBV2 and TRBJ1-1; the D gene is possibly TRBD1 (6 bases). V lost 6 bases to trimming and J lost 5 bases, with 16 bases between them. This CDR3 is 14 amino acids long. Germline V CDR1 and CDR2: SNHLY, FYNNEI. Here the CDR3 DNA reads TGTGCCAGCAGCACACAGGGACTGAGGACTGAAGCTTTCTTT. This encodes CASSTQGLRTEAFF. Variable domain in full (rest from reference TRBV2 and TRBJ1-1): EPEVTQTPSHQVTQMGQEVILRCVPISNHLYFYWYRQILGQKVEFLVSFYNNEISEKSEIFDDQFSVERPDGSNFTLKIRSTKLEDSAMYFCASSTQGLRTEAFFGQGTRLTVV.

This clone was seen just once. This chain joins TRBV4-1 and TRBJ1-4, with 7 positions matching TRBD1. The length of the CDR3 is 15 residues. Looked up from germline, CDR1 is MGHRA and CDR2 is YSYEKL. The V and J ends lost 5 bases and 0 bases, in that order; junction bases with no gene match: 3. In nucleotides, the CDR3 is TGCGCCAGCAGCTACAGGGGTGCAACTAATGAAAAACTGTTTTTT. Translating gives CASSYRGATNEKLFF.

The CDR3 DNA sequence: TGCGCCAGCAGCCCCCGGACTGGACCGGGGGGAAACACCATATATTTT. This translates into CASSPRTGPGGNTIYF. The chain combines TRBV5-1 with TRBJ1-3; no firm D call. The CDR3 loop spans 16 amino acids. Germline V gene data show CDR1 as SGHRS and CDR2 as YFSETQ. V was pared by 4 bases and J by 4 bases, with 18 bases between.

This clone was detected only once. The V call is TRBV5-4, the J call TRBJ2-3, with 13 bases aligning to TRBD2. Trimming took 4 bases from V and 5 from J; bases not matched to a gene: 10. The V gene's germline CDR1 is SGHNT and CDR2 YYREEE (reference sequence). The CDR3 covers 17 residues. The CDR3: CASSPPTSGGWVDTQYF. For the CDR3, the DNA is TGTGCCAGCAGCCCGCCGACTAGCGGGGGGTGGGTAGATACGCAGTATTTT.

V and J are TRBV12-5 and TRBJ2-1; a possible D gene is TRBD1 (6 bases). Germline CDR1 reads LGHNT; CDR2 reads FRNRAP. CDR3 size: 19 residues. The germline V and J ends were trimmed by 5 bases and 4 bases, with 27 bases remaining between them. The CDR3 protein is CASGPTPIRGPYEYNEQFF. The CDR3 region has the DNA TGTGCTAGTGGTCCTACCCCCATCAGGGGCCCTTACGAGTACAATGAGCAGTTCTTC.

CDR3: CASSFQGAGEKLFF. The CDR3 DNA follows: TGTGCCAGCAGTTTCCAGGGGGCTGGGGAAAAACTGTTTTTT. The rearrangement links TRBV27 to TRBJ1-4; 8 bases are a match to TRBD1. V shed 3 bases and J 8 bases; nucleotides not matched to a gene: 5. Germline V lookup: CDR1 MNHEY, CDR2 SMNVEV (reference sequence). This CDR3 has 14 residues.